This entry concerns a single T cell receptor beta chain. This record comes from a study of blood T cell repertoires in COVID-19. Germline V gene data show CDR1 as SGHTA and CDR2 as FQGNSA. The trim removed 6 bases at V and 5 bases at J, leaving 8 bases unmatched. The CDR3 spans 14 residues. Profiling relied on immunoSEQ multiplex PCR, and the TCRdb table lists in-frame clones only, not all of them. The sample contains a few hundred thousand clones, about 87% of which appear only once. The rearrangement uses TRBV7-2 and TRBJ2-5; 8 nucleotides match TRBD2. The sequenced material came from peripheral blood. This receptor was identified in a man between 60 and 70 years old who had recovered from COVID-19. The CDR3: CASRPGGAGETQYF. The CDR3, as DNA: TGTGCCAGCAGGCCCGGGGGGGCGGGTGAGACCCAGTACTTC.